Listed here are 2 T cell receptor beta chains from one sample, sequenced in a study of vaccination effects on CD4 cells after COVID-19. Assay used: immunoSEQ multiplex PCR; TCRdb lists only in-frame clones, some missing. The table includes 50,000 to 75,000 clones, about 72% detected once. No antigen has been assigned to these receptors. Culturing for about 9 days preceded CD4+ T cell isolation. This specimen consisted of CD4+ T cells from PBMCs cultured without peptide, obtained before COVID-19 vaccination. These receptors were obtained from a human donor who had a prior SARS-CoV-2 infection.

The chain couples TRBV18 to TRBJ1-1; D might be TRBD1 (5 bases). The length of the CDR3 is 14 residues. Germline loops: CDR1 KGHSH, CDR2 LQKENI. Trimming removed 3 bases from V and 2 bases from J, with 10 bases in between. CDR3 protein: CASSPYRDNTEAFF. In DNA, the CDR3 is TGTGCCAGCTCACCGTACCGGGACAACACTGAAGCTTTCTTT.

This chain uses TRBV4-2 with TRBJ2-1; 8 nucleotides agree with TRBD1. The CDR3 runs to 17 residues. Germline values: CDR1 LGHNA, CDR2 YNFKEQ. The V gene end was trimmed by 2 bases and the J gene end by 6 bases; junction bases not matched to a gene: 12. The CDR3 region has the DNA TGTGCCAGCAGCCAATTCACCGGGACAGGAGGTGGCAATGAGCAGTTCTTC. Amino acid sequence: CASSQFTGTGGGNEQFF.